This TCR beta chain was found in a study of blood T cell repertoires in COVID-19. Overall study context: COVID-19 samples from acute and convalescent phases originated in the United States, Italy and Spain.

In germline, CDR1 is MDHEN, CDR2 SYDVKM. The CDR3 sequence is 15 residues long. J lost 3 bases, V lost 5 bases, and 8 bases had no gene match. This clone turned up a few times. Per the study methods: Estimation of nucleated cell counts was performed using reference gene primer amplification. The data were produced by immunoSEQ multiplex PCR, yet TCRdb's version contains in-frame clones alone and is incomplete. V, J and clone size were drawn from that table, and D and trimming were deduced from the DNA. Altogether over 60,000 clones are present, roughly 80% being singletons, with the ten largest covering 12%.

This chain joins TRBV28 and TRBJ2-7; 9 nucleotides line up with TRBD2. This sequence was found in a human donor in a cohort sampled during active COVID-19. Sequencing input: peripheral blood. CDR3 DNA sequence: TGTGCCAGCAGTCCACGGGGAGCGGGGGGCTACGAGCAGTACTTC. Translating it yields CASSPRGAGGYEQYF. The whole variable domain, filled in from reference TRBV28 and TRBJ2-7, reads DVKVTQSSRYLVKRTGEKVFLECVQDMDHENMFWYRQDPGLGLRLIYFSYDVKMKEKGDIPEGYSVSREKKERFSLILESASTNQTSMYLCASSPRGAGGYEQYFGPGTRLTVT.